This T cell receptor (beta chain) was recovered during a study of spatial heterogeneity in lung cancer. Trimming took off 2 bases at V and 4 bases at J, with 17 bases between the two ends. The CDR3 has 16 residues. CDR1 is MNHEY and CDR2 is SVGEGT in the germline V gene. A few counts support this clonotype. TCRdb redid the calling of the 5' RACE reads with MiXCR, one entry per CDR3 protein. The data contain about 50,000 distinct CDR3 sequences, around 7.7% of them singletons. The time point is: blood at routine non-recurrence follow-up after resection. TCRs were sequenced from unsorted whole RNA of tumor, nontumor lung or PBMC.

V gene TRBV6-2 or TRBV6-3 combines with J gene TRBJ1-2; unclear D gene. Sequencing was performed on PBMCs, taken at follow-up. This TCR was recovered from a female donor with early-stage non-small cell lung cancer. The DNA of the CDR3 is TGTGCCAGCAGTTACACCCCGTCAGACTATAGCTATGGCTACACCTTC. Its protein product is CASSYTPSDYSYGYTF.